This T cell receptor beta chain was observed in a study of T-cell memory formation after mild COVID-19. Each CDR3 protein is one row after TCRdb ran MiXCR on the 5' RACE reads. The sample yields 85,000 to 130,000 distinct CDR3 sequences, around 11% seen once. Sequencing was performed on PBMCs or a T cell subset sorted from them (not recorded which). The TCR comes from an adult woman who had mild COVID-19 (a few samples of this study predate the infection). Cell type and time point are not known.

The CDR3 DNA reads TGTGCCAGCAGCTTAGCCGGGAGTGAGACCCAGTACTTC. It translates to CASSLAGSETQYF. This rearrangement joins TRBV7-3 to TRBJ2-5, with D possibly matching TRBD2 (6 bases). Germline lookup yields CDR1 SGHTA and CDR2 FQGTGA. V gave up 2 bases and J gave up 5 bases, with 9 bases separating them. This CDR3 has 13 amino acids.